What follows are 30 T cell receptor beta chains derived from one specimen sequenced in a study of blood T cell repertoires in COVID-19. Only in-frame clones appear in the TCRdb table, and some are missing; sequencing was by immunoSEQ multiplex PCR. The sample yields 300,000 to 450,000 clones, roughly 84% seen once. What was sequenced was PBMCs or T cells enriched from blood (not recorded which). The source is a woman aged 25-40 years who had recovered from COVID-19.

This chain uses TRBV27 with TRBJ1-5, with 9 bases fitting TRBD1. Germline assignment: CDR1 MNHEY and CDR2 SMNVEV (reference sequence). Trimming removed 1 base from V and 9 bases from J; junction bases left unmatched: 16. CDR3 length: 18 amino acids. CDR3: CASSLWGGGTGSSAPQHF. The CDR3 DNA is TGTGCCAGCAGTTTATGGGGCGGAGGGACAGGGTCCTCCGCGCCCCAGCATTTT.

The V call is TRBV5-1, the J call TRBJ2-2; possible D gene TRBD1, 6 bases. Looked up from germline, CDR1 is SGHRS and CDR2 is YFSETQ. The CDR3 is made up of 15 amino acids. V was cut by 4 bases and J by 2 bases, with 12 bases left in between. The CDR3 region is CASSLGDTNTGELFF. DNA for the CDR3: TGCGCCAGCAGCCTAGGGGACACCAACACCGGGGAGCTGTTTTTT. Filled out from reference TRBV5-1 and TRBJ2-2, the complete variable domain reads KAGVTQTPRYLIKTRGQQVTLSCSPISGHRSVSWYQQTPGQGLQFLFEYFSETQRNKGNFPGRFSGRQFSNSRSEMNVSTLELGDSALYLCASSLGDTNTGELFFGEGSRLTVL.

The rearrangement uses TRBV24-1 and TRBJ2-7; perhaps TRBD1 as D (6 bases). The CDR3 contains 14 residues. CDR1 and CDR2 from the germline V gene are KGHDR and SFDVKD. Trimming pared 3 bases from V and 5 bases from J, leaving 13 bases between. The CDR3 spells CATSDPRKGDEQYF. Written as DNA, the CDR3 is TGTGCCACCAGTGATCCGCGCAAGGGGGACGAGCAGTACTTC.

This sequence joins TRBV18 and TRBJ1-6, with a weak D call TRBD1 (5 bases). The germline CDR1 and CDR2 sequences are KGHSH and LQKENI. The V end was cut by 6 bases, the J end by 7 bases, with 16 bases between. CDR3 length: 15 amino acids. CDR3 residues: CASSLAQAANSPLHF. The CDR3 DNA follows: TGTGCCAGCTCGCTGGCACAGGCCGCCAATTCACCCCTCCACTTT.

The V and J genes are TRBV7-9 and TRBJ2-1, with 9 bases matching TRBD2. The J segment lost 4 bases and the V segment lost 1 base, leaving 2 bases of the junction unmatched. Germline V gene sequence: CDR1 SEHNR, CDR2 FQNEAQ (reference sequence). The CDR3 spans 15 residues. The CDR3 region has the DNA TGTGCCAGCAGCTTAGAGCTAGCGGGGTACAATGAGCAGTTCTTC. Encoded protein: CASSLELAGYNEQFF.

This chain joins TRBV9 and TRBJ1-2, with 8 bases matching TRBD1. Germline-derived CDR1 and CDR2 are SGDLS and YYNGEE. The CDR3 has 14 amino acids. V was pared by 3 bases and J by 4 bases, with 5 bases of the junction left unmatched. CDR3 in DNA: TGTGCCAGCAGCGAAAGACAGGGGAGCTATGGCTACACCTTC. This encodes CASSERQGSYGYTF.

The gene calls are TRBV6-2 or TRBV6-3 and TRBJ1-5; 7 nucleotides agree with TRBD1. CDR1 is MNHEY, CDR2 SVGEGT, per germline. This CDR3 comprises 15 residues. With V trimmed by 0 bases and J by 4 bases, 3 bases remained unmatched. The CDR3 DNA sequence: TGTGCCAGCAGTTACTCGGGCAGGGGGAATCAGCCCCAGCATTTT. Protein sequence: CASSYSGRGNQPQHF.

The rearrangement joins TRBV2 to TRBJ2-3, with D tentatively TRBD1 (5 bases). Germline loops: CDR1 SNHLY, CDR2 FYNNEI. Trimming took off 10 bases at V and 0 bases at J, with 17 bases between the two ends. The CDR3 is 15 amino acids. CDR3: CATKGAELSTDTQYF. The CDR3 DNA reads TGTGCCACAAAAGGGGCGGAGTTAAGCACAGATACGCAGTATTTT.

CDR3 sequence reads: CASSYKAPRDYGYTF. CDR3 in DNA: TGTGCCAGCAGTTACAAGGCTCCGAGGGACTATGGCTACACCTTC. J is TRBJ1-2 and V is TRBV6-8, with no clear D. This CDR3 comprises 15 residues. The germline V gene has CDR1 MNHGY and CDR2 SAAAGT. V was clipped by 2 bases and J by 3 bases, with 13 bases between them.

In this sample, this clone turned up once. This chain joins TRBV4-1 and TRBJ2-2; D remains unclear. Trimming removed 0 bases from V and 6 bases from J, with 8 bases in between. The CDR3 runs to 14 residues. Germline-derived CDR1 and CDR2 are MGHRA and YSYEKL. The DNA of the CDR3 is TGCGCCAGCAGCCAAGATCCAGCGTCCGGGGAGCTGTTTTTT. The encoded protein is CASSQDPASGELFF.

CDR3 nucleotide sequence: TGTGCCAGCAGTGATAGGACAGGGGTTAACTACGAGCAGTACTTC. It is translated as CASSDRTGVNYEQYF. This rearrangement joins TRBV6-1 to TRBJ2-7, with 9 positions matching TRBD1. The ends lost 3 bases at V and 3 bases at J; junction bases unmatched: 6. This CDR3 has 15 residues. Germline-derived CDR1 and CDR2 are MNHNS and SASEGT.

This clone came up once. This chain joins TRBV19 and TRBJ1-5; D perhaps matches TRBD1 (5 bases). CDR3 length equals 18 residues. The germline V gene has CDR1 LNHDA and CDR2 SQIVND (reference sequence). V dropped 7 bases and J dropped 0 bases, with 22 bases sitting between them. Written as DNA, the CDR3 is TGTGCCAGTAAATCAGTAATGGGGGGTGGATTTAGCAATCAGCCCCAGCATTTT. Translation gives CASKSVMGGGFSNQPQHF.

This chain joins TRBV7-2 and TRBJ2-1, with D possibly being TRBD1 (6 bases). Germline V lookup: CDR1 SGHTA, CDR2 FQGNSA. The ends were cut back, 5 bases at V and 5 bases at J, with 13 bases in the middle. The CDR3 runs to 14 residues. CDR3 DNA sequence: TGTGCCAGCAGCAACCGGGACAACAACAATGAGCAGTTCTTC. Protein product: CASSNRDNNNEQFF.

The rearrangement uses TRBV5-1 and TRBJ2-1, with unresolved D. The CDR3 is made up of 16 amino acids. CDR1 and CDR2 (germline): SGHRS, YFSETQ. Trimming left V 1 base short and J 3 bases short, with 14 bases between. The CDR3 region is CASSLRSPQYYNEQFF. The CDR3 nucleotides are TGCGCCAGCAGCTTGCGGTCCCCCCAATACTACAATGAGCAGTTCTTC.

This clone was observed a handful of times. Other DNA sequences in this sample translate to the same CDR3. V gene TRBV12-3 or TRBV12-4 combines with J gene TRBJ1-5, with a possible D match to TRBD1 (5 bases). V lost 3 bases, J lost 5 bases, and 8 bases lay in between. The CDR3 consists of 13 residues. CDR3 residues: CASSFTGDQPQHF. In DNA, the CDR3 is TGTGCCAGCAGTTTTACGGGGGATCAGCCCCAGCATTTT.

This clone has a handful of counts. The V call is TRBV5-4, the J call TRBJ1-6; D not resolved. CDR3 length: 14 residues. Germline CDR1 and CDR2: SGHNT and YYREEE (reference sequence). V gave up 4 bases and J gave up 7 bases, with 12 bases separating them. The CDR3 region is CASSDREKNSPLHF. In DNA form, the CDR3 reads TGTGCCAGCAGCGACCGGGAGAAAAATTCACCCCTCCACTTT.

This sequence joins TRBV6-6 and TRBJ1-2, with D perhaps TRBD1 (6 bases). Germline V gene data show CDR1 as MNHNY and CDR2 as SVGAGI (reference sequence). V dropped 6 bases and J dropped 4 bases, with 21 bases sitting between them. This CDR3 has 16 residues. CDR3 DNA sequence: TGTGCCAGCAGCCAGAATTACAGGGTTTTCGGCTATGGCTACACCTTC. This codes for CASSQNYRVFGYGYTF.

This clone appeared many times. The rearrangement joins TRBV7-6 to TRBJ2-1; possibly TRBD2 for D (5 bases). Germline CDR1 reads SGHVS; CDR2 reads FNYEAQ. Trimming took 1 base from V and 6 from J, leaving 10 bases between them. The CDR3 sequence is 14 residues long. The CDR3 bases are TGTGCCAGCAGCTTAGGGCAGGCGGGCAATGAGCAGTTCTTC. This gives the protein CASSLGQAGNEQFF.

The J gene is TRBJ1-5, the V gene TRBV28; 12 bases line up with TRBD1. CDR1 and CDR2 (germline): MDHEN, SYDVKM. This CDR3 is 16 amino acids long. J was trimmed by 5 bases and V by 5 bases; bases with no gene match: 7. CDR3 bases: TGTGCCAGCAGTGGAGGGACAGGGGGCGTATATCAGCCCCAGCATTTT. This codes for CASSGGTGGVYQPQHF.

The chain recombines TRBV28 with TRBJ1-4, with D unresolved. V lost 5 bases to trimming and J lost 8 bases, with 9 bases between them. The CDR3 is 12 amino acids. The germline V gene encodes CDR1 MDHEN and CDR2 SYDVKM. CDR3 amino acids: CASSEPGEKLFF. DNA for the CDR3: TGTGCCAGCAGTGAACCCGGGGAAAAACTGTTTTTT.

The CDR3 bases are TGTGCCACCAGCAGAGATCCTGGGCCTCCCTTTTACTTC. The encoded protein is CATSRDPGPPFYF. The chain uses TRBV15 and TRBJ2-7; D is uncertain. The germline V gene encodes CDR1 LNHNV and CDR2 YYDKDF (reference sequence). This CDR3 is built from 13 residues. V was pared by 0 bases and J by 13 bases, with 16 bases between.

A word on this clone: At one of its ends the junction is not consistent with the germline gene, which may arise from a read error. The chain is built from TRBV4-1 and TRBJ1-3, with TRBD1 matching over 8 bases. This CDR3 spans 14 amino acids. The germline V gene encodes CDR1 MGHRA and CDR2 YSYEKL. Here the CDR3 reads CASSQGQGGNTIYF. Written as DNA, the CDR3 is TGCGCCAGCAGTCAAGGACAGGGTGGAAACACCATATATTTT.

The chain has TRBV27 and TRBJ1-6; TRBD1 matches at 8 bases. CDR1 MNHEY and CDR2 SMNVEV come from the germline V gene (reference sequence). This CDR3 has 17 residues. Losses at the gene ends were 4 bases for V and 2 bases for J; bases not matched to a gene: 7. CDR3 sequence: CASSSRTGSPYNSPLHF. DNA for the CDR3: TGTGCCAGCAGTTCGCGGACAGGGAGCCCCTATAATTCACCCCTCCACTTT.

This sequence joins TRBV2 and TRBJ1-5; D is possibly TRBD1 (6 bases). The germline CDR1 and CDR2 sequences are SNHLY and FYNNEI. The CDR3 totals 15 residues. Trimming took 4 bases from V and 6 from J, leaving 16 bases between them. The CDR3 region has the DNA TGTGCCAGCAGTGTGGTTTTAAGGGGGAGTCAGCCCCAGCATTTT. Translated, it gives CASSVVLRGSQPQHF.

V and J are TRBV7-9 and TRBJ1-4; unclear D gene. Germline V gives CDR1 SEHNR, CDR2 FQNEAQ (reference sequence). This CDR3 is 15 amino acids long. V was pared by 1 base and J by 4 bases, with 10 bases between. This CDR3 reads CASSLGGSFNEKLFF. CDR3 bases: TGTGCCAGCAGCTTAGGCGGGTCCTTTAATGAAAAACTGTTTTTT. The entire variable domain, with the rest obtained from reference TRBV7-9 and TRBJ1-4, is as follows: DTGVSQNPRHKITKRGQNVTFRCDPISEHNRLYWYRQTLGQGPEFLTYFQNEAQLEKSRLLSDRFSAERPKGSFSTLEIQRTEQGDSAMYLCASSLGGSFNEKLFFGSGTQLSVL.

This chain uses TRBV30 with TRBJ1-1, with 9 nucleotides matching TRBD1. CDR1 and CDR2 (germline): GTSNPN, SVGIG (reference sequence). The CDR3 has 13 residues. V lost 4 bases, J lost 7 bases, and 7 bases stayed unmatched. CDR3 residues: CAWKGQGTIEAFF. CDR3 bases: TGTGCCTGGAAAGGACAGGGGACGATTGAAGCTTTCTTT.

The chain uses TRBV7-6 and TRBJ2-5; perhaps TRBD2 as D (7 bases). The CDR3 is made up of 16 amino acids. Germline V gene data show CDR1 as SGHVS and CDR2 as FNYEAQ. Trimming shortened V by 5 bases and J by 3 bases, and 19 bases separated the two germline ends. The CDR3 protein is CASSRTGGRGKETQYF. The DNA of the CDR3 is TGTGCCAGCAGCCGGACCGGGGGGCGGGGTAAAGAGACCCAGTACTTC.

V usage is TRBV12-5 and J usage is TRBJ2-3; 7 nucleotides line up with TRBD1. CDR1 is LGHNT, CDR2 FRNRAP, per germline. The CDR3 consists of 14 residues. Trimming removed 4 bases from V and 3 bases from J; junction bases left unmatched: 4. The chain's CDR3 is CASGSYRGTDTQYF. As DNA, the CDR3 is TGTGCTAGTGGTTCCTACAGGGGAACAGATACGCAGTATTTT. The variable domain in full, completed from reference TRBV12-5 and TRBJ2-3, reads DARVTQTPRHKVTEMGQEVTMRCQPILGHNTVFWYRQTMMQGLELLAYFRNRAPLDDSGMPKDRFSAEMPDATLATLKIQPSEPRDSAVYFCASGSYRGTDTQYFGPGTRLTVL.

The chain couples TRBV29-1 to TRBJ1-1; weak D call: TRBD1 (6 bases). Per the germline V gene, CDR1 is SQVTM and CDR2 is ANQGSEA. Trimming cost V 5 bases and J 4 bases, with 11 bases left between them. This CDR3 has 12 amino acids. Here the CDR3 reads CSVSEGGTEAFF. The DNA of the CDR3 is TGCAGCGTTTCTGAAGGGGGCACTGAAGCTTTCTTT.

The genes are TRBV10-2 and TRBJ1-5; 8 bases are a match to TRBD1. Germline CDR1 and CDR2: WSHSY and SAAADI. CDR3 length: 16 residues. Trimming cost V 5 bases and J 3 bases; bases outside gene matches: 9. CDR3 nucleotide sequence: TGCGCCAGCAGTCGATCAGGGGGCGCGAACAATCAGCCCCAGCATTTT. It is translated as CASSRSGGANNQPQHF.